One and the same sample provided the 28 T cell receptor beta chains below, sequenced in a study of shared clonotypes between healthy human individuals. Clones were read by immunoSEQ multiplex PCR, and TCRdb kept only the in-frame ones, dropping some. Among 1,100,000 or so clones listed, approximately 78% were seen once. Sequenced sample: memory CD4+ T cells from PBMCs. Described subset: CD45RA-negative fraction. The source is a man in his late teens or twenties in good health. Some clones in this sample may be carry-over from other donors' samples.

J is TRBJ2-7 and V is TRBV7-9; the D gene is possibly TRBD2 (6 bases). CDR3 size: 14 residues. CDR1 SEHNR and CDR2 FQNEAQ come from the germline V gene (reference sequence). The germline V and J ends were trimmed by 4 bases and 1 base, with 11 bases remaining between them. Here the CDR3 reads CASSWQGGSYEQYF. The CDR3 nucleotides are TGTGCCAGCAGCTGGCAGGGAGGTTCCTACGAGCAGTACTTC.

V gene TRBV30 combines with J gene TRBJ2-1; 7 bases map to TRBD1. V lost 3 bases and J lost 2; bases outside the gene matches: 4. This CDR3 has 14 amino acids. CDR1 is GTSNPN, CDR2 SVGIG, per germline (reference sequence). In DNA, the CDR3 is TGTGCCTGGAGCCGGGACAGCCCCTACAATGAGCAGTTCTTC. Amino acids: CAWSRDSPYNEQFF.

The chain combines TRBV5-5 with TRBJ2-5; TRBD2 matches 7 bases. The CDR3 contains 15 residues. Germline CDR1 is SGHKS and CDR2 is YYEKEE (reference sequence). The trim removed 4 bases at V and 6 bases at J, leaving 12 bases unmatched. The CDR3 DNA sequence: TGTGCCAGCAGCCCCTTGGTAGGACTAGGGCAGACCCAGTACTTC. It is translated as CASSPLVGLGQTQYF.

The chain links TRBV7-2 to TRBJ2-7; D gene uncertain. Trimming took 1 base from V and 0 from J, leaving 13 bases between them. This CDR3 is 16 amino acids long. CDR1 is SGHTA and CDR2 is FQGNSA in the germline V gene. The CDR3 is CASSLGLTRSSYEQYF. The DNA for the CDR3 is TGTGCCAGCAGCTTAGGCTTGACTCGGAGCTCCTACGAGCAGTACTTC.

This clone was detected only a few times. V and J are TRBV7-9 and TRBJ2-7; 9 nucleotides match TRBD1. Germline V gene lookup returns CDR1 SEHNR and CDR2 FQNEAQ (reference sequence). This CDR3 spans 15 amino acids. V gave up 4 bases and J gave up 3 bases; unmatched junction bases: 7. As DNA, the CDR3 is TGTGCCAGCAGCTCGAACGGACAGGGGATCTACGAGCAGTACTTC. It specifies CASSSNGQGIYEQYF.

CDR3 protein: CASSSRGLAGVLDTQYF. The CDR3 bases are TGTGCCAGCAGCTCCCGGGGACTAGCGGGAGTTTTAGATACGCAGTATTTT. The genes are TRBV7-9 and TRBJ2-3; 14 nucleotides match TRBD2. The V and J ends lost 4 bases and 5 bases, in that order; junction bases with no gene match: 8. Per the germline V gene, CDR1 is SEHNR and CDR2 is FQNEAQ (reference sequence). There are 17 residues in the CDR3.

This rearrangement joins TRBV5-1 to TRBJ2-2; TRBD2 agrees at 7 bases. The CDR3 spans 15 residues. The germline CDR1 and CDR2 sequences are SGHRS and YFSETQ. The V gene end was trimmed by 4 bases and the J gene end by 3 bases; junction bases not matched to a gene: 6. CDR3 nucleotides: TGCGCCAGCAGCCGCGGGCTAGCGGACACCGGGGAGCTGTTTTTT. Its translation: CASSRGLADTGELFF.

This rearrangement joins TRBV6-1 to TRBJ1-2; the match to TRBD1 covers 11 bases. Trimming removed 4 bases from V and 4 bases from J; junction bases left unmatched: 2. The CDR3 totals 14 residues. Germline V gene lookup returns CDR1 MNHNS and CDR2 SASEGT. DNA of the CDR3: TGTGCCAGCAGTGGGGGGACAGGGGGCTATGGCTACACCTTC. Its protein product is CASSGGTGGYGYTF.

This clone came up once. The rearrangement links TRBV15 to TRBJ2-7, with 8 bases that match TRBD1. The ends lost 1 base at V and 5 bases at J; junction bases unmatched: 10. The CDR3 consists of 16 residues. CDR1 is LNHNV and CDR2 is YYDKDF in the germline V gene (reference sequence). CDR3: CATSRGVAGGIDEQYF. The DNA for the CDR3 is TGTGCCACCAGCAGAGGTGTGGCAGGGGGCATCGACGAGCAGTACTTC.

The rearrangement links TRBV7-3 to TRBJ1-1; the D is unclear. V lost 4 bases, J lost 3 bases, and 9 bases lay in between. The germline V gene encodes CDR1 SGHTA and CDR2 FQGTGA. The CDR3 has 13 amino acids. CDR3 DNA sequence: TGTGCCAGCAGCTCCACGCCATACACTGAAGCTTTCTTT. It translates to CASSSTPYTEAFF.

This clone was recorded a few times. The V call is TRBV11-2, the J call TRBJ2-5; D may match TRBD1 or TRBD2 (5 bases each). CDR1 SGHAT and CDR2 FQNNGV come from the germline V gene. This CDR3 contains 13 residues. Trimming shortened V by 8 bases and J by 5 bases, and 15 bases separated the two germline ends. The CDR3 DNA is TGTGCCAGCGGATACGGGGCAGGGGAGACCCAGTACTTC. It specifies CASGYGAGETQYF. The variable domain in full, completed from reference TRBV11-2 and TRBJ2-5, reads EAGVAQSPRYKIIEKRQSVAFWCNPISGHATLYWYQQILGQGPKLLIQFQNNGVVDDSQLPKDRFSAERLKGVDSTLKIQPAKLEDSAVYLCASGYGAGETQYFGPGTRLLVL.

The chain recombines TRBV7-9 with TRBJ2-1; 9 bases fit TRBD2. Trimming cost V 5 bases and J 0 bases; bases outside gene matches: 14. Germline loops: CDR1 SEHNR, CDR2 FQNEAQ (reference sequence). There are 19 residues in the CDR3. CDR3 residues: CASSPGLASTLSSYNEQFF. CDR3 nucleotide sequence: TGTGCCAGCAGCCCCGGACTAGCGTCCACTCTTAGCTCCTACAATGAGCAGTTCTTC.

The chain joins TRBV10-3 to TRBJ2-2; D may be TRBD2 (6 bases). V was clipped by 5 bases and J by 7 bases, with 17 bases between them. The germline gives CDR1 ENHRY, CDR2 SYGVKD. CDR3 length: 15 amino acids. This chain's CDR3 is CAISSPGESIGELFF. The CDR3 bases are TGTGCCATCAGTTCCCCGGGGGAGAGTATCGGGGAGCTGTTTTTT.

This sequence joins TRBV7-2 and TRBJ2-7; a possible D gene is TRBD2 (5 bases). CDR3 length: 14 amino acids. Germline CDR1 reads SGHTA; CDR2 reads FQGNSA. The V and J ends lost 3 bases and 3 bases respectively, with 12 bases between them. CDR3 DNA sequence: TGTGCCAGCAGCTTTAGTTACGGGGACTACGAGCAGTACTTC. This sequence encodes CASSFSYGDYEQYF.

Written as DNA, the CDR3 is TGTGCCATCCAGCGACAGGGGGGCACTGAAGCTTTCTTT. Translated: CAIQRQGGTEAFF. The V gene is TRBV10-3, the J gene TRBJ1-1, with 9 bases matching TRBD1. The CDR3 runs to 13 residues. CDR1 is ENHRY, CDR2 SYGVKD, per germline. V lost 8 bases to trimming and J lost 4 bases; unmatched junction nucleotides: 5.

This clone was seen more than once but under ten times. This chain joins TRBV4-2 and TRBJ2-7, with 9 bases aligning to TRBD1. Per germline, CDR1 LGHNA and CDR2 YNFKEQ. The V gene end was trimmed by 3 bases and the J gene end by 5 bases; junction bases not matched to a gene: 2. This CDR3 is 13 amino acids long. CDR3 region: CASSHRQGDEQYF. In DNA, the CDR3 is TGTGCCAGCAGCCATCGACAGGGGGACGAGCAGTACTTC.

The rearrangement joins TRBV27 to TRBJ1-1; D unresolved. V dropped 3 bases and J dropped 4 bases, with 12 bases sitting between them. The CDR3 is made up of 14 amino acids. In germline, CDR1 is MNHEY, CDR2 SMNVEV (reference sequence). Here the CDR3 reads CASSFASRGTEAFF. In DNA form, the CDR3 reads TGTGCCAGCAGTTTTGCCAGTCGGGGCACTGAAGCTTTCTTT.

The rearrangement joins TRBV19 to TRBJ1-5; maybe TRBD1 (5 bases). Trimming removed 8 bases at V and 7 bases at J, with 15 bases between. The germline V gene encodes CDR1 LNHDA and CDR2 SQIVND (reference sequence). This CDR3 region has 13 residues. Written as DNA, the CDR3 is TGTGCCAGTGAAGACAGATCGGGACAGCCCCAGCATTTT. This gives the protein CASEDRSGQPQHF.

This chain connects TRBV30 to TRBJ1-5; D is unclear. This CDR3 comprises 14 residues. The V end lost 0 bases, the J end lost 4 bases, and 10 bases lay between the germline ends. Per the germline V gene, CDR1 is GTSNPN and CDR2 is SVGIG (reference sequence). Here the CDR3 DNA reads TGTGCCTGGAGTGTACTCGAACAGAATCAGCCCCAGCATTTT. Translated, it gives CAWSVLEQNQPQHF. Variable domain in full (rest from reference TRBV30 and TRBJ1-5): SQTIHQWPATLVQPVGSPLSLECTVEGTSNPNLYWYRQAAGRGLQLLFYSVGIGQISSEVPQNLSASRPQDRQFILSSKKLLLSDSGFYLCAWSVLEQNQPQHFGDGTRLSIL.

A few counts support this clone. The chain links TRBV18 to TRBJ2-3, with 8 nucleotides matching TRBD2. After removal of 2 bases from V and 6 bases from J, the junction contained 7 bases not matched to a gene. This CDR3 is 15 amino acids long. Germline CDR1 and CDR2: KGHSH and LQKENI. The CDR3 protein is CASSPFGGGHDTQYF. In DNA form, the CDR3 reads TGTGCCAGCTCACCATTTGGCGGGGGGCACGATACGCAGTATTTT.

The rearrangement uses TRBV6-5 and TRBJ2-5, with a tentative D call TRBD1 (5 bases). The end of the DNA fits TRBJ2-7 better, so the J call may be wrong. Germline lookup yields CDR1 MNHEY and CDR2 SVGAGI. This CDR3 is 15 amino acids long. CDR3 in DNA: TGTGCCAGCAGTTACGGCAGGGAAAAAACCTACGAGCAGTACTTC. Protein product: CASSYGREKTYEQYF.

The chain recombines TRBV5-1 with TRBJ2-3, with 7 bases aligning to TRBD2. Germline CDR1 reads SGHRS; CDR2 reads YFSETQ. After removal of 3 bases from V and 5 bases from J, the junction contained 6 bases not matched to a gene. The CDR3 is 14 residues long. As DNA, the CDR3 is TGCGCCAGCAGCTCTAGCGGAGGGTTAGATACGCAGTATTTT. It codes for CASSSSGGLDTQYF.

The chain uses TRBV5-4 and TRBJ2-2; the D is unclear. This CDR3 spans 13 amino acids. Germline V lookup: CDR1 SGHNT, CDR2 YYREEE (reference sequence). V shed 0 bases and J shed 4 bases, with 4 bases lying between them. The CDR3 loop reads CASSLAVTGELFF. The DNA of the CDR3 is TGTGCCAGCAGCTTGGCGGTCACCGGGGAGCTGTTTTTT.

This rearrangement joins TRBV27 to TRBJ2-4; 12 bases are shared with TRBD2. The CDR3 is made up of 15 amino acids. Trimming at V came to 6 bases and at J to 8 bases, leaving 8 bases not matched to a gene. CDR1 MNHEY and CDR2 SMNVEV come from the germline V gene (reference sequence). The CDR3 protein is CASSRLAGVIDIQYF. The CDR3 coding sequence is TGTGCCAGCAGCCGACTAGCGGGAGTGATTGACATTCAGTACTTC.

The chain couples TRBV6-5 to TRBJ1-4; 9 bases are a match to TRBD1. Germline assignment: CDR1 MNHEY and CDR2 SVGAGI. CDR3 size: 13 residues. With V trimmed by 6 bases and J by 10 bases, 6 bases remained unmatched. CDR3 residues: CASRRGQGGKLFF. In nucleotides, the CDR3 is TGTGCCAGCAGGCGGGGACAGGGAGGAAAACTGTTTTTT.

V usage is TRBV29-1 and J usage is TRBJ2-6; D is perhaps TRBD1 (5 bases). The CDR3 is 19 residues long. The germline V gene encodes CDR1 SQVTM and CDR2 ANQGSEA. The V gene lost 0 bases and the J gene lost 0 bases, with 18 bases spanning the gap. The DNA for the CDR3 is TGCAGCGTTGAAGATCTGCGAGACAGTCATGACTCTGGGGCCAACGTCCTGACTTTC. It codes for CSVEDLRDSHDSGANVLTF. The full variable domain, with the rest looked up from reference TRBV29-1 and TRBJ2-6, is SAVISQKPSRDICQRGTSLTIQCQVDSQVTMMFWYRQQPGQSLTLIATANQGSEATYESGFVIDKFPISRPNLTFSTLTVSNMSPEDSSIYLCSVEDLRDSHDSGANVLTFGAGSRLTVL.

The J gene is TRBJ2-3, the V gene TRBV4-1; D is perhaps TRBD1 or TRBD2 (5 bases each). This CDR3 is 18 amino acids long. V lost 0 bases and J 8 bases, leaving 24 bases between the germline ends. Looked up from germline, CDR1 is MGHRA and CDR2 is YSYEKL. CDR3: CASSQDPGQYTGRVTQYF. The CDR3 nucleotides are TGCGCCAGCAGCCAAGATCCGGGGCAGTACACTGGACGGGTTACGCAGTATTTT.

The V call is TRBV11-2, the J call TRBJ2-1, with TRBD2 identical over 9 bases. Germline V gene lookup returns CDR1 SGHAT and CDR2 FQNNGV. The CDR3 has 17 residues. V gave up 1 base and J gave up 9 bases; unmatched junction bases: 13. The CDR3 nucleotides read TGTGCCAGCAGCTTAGGGTACATGAGCGGGGGGTTCACTGAGCAGTTCTTC. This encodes CASSLGYMSGGFTEQFF.